The rows below give T cell receptor beta chains drawn from one sample of a study of cytomegalovirus exposure and HLA in healthy donors. The method was immunoSEQ multiplex PCR; TCRdb's version includes in-frame clones alone and lacks a portion of them. This sample has tens of thousands of clones; roughly 90% occur once, and the top ten carry roughly 11%. Sequencing was carried out using PBMCs. The receptors come from a woman aged 40-49 years in good health and CMV-seropositive. CDR3s include the opening cysteine and the closing phenylalanine or tryptophan.

cdr3_length j_call v_call cdr3_aa
12 TRBJ2-5 TRBV2 CASNRGQETQYF
16 TRBJ1-2 TRBV7-8 CASSLFPGLSNYGYTF
15 TRBJ2-7 TRBV5-4 CASSSGTSGTYEQYF
14 TRBJ2-2 TRBV19 CASSIQGDTGELFF
13 TRBJ2-7 TRBV5-1 CASSRDTTYEQYF
12 TRBJ1-1 TRBV7-9 CASSPGAQGAFF
14 TRBJ1-2 TRBV6-4 CASSEGQEGHGYTF
17 TRBJ2-7 TRBV7-2 CASSSGLAGESSYEQYF
14 TRBJ1-5 TRBV2 CASIGQVGNQPQHF
15 TRBJ2-2 TRBV7-8 CASSLARTNTGELFF
16 TRBJ2-3 TRBV4-1 CASSPDGTSGADTQYF
14 TRBJ2-3 TRBV10-3 CAIRASGPLDTQYF
14 TRBJ1-4 TRBV7-2 CASSPRRSGEKLFF
15 TRBJ2-1 TRBV11-3 CASSFVAGGPNEQFF
15 TRBJ2-3 TRBV7-3 CASSRGTGNTDTQYF
17 TRBJ2-3 TRBV5-8 CASSLAGASGGTDTQYF
13 TRBJ2-5 TRBV30 CAWETGGWETQYF
15 TRBJ2-7 TRBV4-3 CASSQDTQGAYEQYF
18 TRBJ2-2 TRBV4-3 CASRSGTSGPSNTGELFF
14 TRBJ2-3 TRBV13 CASSLGGVGDTQYF
15 TRBJ1-5 TRBV6-5 CASSYSGRDGQPQHF
16 TRBJ2-5 TRBV30 CAWSAGQGGALETQYF
12 TRBJ1-2 TRBV29-1 CSGWAGNYGYTF
16 TRBJ2-3 TRBV6-5 CASSSRGQLVGDTQYF
15 TRBJ1-3 TRBV7-2 CASSMDRVGGNTIYF
14 TRBJ2-1 TRBV2 CASMGFGSYNEQFF